This TCR beta chain stems from a study of cytomegalovirus exposure and HLA in healthy donors. PCR amplification relied on 60 Vbeta primers (plus 13 Jbeta primers). The repertoire was sequenced with immunoSEQ multiplex PCR; TCRdb's copy has only in-frame clones and lacks some. In the table there are approximately 180,000 clones, roughly 77% of which are singletons. Study observations and caveats: Researchers reportedly found TCR beta sequences accurately predicted most subjects' HLA-A and HLA-B alleles. Most TCR sequences proved rare, with some public TCRs found in many donors. CMV serostatus alone was available as immune exposure information. DRB1 showed the most TCR associations and HLA-C the fewest in a later analysis, as rates varied by HLA locus.

This clone was detected once. The target antigen is unknown. This CDR3 is 16 amino acids long. The J segment lost 2 bases and the V segment lost 1 base, leaving 4 bases of the junction unmatched. The germline gives CDR1 SGHNT, CDR2 YENEEA. The source material was PBMCs. The J gene is TRBJ2-3, the V gene TRBV11-3; 9 bases match TRBD2. The sequence derives from a woman between 45 and 60 years old in good health and CMV-seronegative. CDR3 sequence reads: CASSLGGLATTDTQYF. DNA for the CDR3: TGTGCCAGCAGCTTAGGTGGACTAGCGACCACAGATACGCAGTATTTT.